Only a few counts were recorded for the clone carrying this TCR beta chain. Its target is unknown. The sample is drawn from a study of blood T cells in healthy people across ages. Study-wide points: Strong correlation was found linking TCR beta diversity to naive T cell percentage.

It was with a sample-barcoded 5' primer and a J-beta primer mix that a second PCR of roughly 6 to 12 cycles was run. TCRdb re-analysed the 5' RACE reads in MiXCR, keeping a single row per CDR3 protein. The sample lists 1.5 million to 2 million distinct CDR3 sequences, roughly 28% seen once, with roughly 8% in the top ten. This TCR was recovered from a woman in her twenties or thirties in good health. Sequencing was performed on blood.

The chain's CDR3 is CASGKGLANTGELFF. The CDR3 DNA reads as TGTGCCAGCGGAAAGGGACTAGCGAACACCGGGGAGCTGTTTTTT. The chain joins TRBV7-7 to TRBJ2-2; 8 bases line up with TRBD2. This CDR3 comprises 15 residues. Germline V gives CDR1 SSHAT, CDR2 FNYEAQ (reference sequence). V lost 8 bases and J lost 0; bases outside the gene matches: 5. The whole variable domain, remainder taken from reference TRBV7-7 and TRBJ2-2, is GAGVSQSPRYKVTKRGQDVTLRCDPISSHATLYWYQQALGQGPEFLTYFNYEAQPDKSGLPSDRFSAERPEGSISTLTIQRTEQRDSAMYRCASGKGLANTGELFFGEGSRLTVL.